This TCR beta chain was sequenced for a study of neurological immune-mediated disorders (dated by TCRdb to about 2019). Regarding the research as a whole: Using UMI-based sequencing, the study compared peripheral blood TCR-beta repertoires from patients with HTLV-I-associated myelopathy (HAM/TSP), patients with multiple sclerosis, and healthy controls. Longitudinal samples, technical triplicates and paired sorted CD4+ and CD8+ T-cell subsets, alongside PBMC samples, were included among the 106 TCR-beta libraries. The cohort was made up of around 70 subjects, consisting of some 14 HAM/TSP patients, some 34 multiple sclerosis patients and 20 healthy controls. Longitudinal HAM/TSP and healthy donors were sampled at 3 time-points each (roughly 3-45 month intervals).

This clonotype was counted at least ten times. No antigen is known for it. No much larger clone is present one base from it, and per-base qualities are unavailable. The study at large found these results: No identical CDR3 amino acid sequences were shared among expanded clones across subjects, suggesting private TCR-beta repertoires in all groups. TCR clonal expansion was highest in HAM/TSP patients and lowest in MS patients, with MS patients falling below even healthy controls.

cDNA synthesis used template-switch 5'RACE with a primer carrying a 10-nucleotide random unique molecular identifier tagging each TCR transcript. Every sequencing run yielded over 170 million TCR-beta sequences covering 15-18 subjects. The RNeasy kit was used to extract total RNA. Using the KAPA Real-time Library Amplification kit, TCR-beta VDJ regions were amplified with primers for the TCR constant region and the 5'RACE anchor. A first PCR added sample indexes and Illumina adaptors, and a second PCR then raised library yield. After Ampure bead purification, the roughly 650 bp TCR product was size-selected on a 2% E-gel SizeSelection system. Before pooling, library quality was checked on a Bioanalyzer, concentration was measured with Qubit, and libraries were quantified with the Kapa Library Quantification kit. An Illumina HiSeq 2500 sequenced the libraries paired-end 2 x 150 bp. To increase sequence diversity, 25-30% phiX was spiked into each library pool. As for how the authors treated the data: The quality-filtered reads were processed with the UMI-based MiGEC pipeline, whose error correction step removed more than 80% of the raw TCR sequences. VDJ genes were aligned to IMGT germline references, and clonotypes were defined by unique CDR3 amino acid sequence plus V-J genes. Clonal expansion, Shannon diversity and CDR3 relatedness (CalcPairwiseDistances, ClusterSamples) were evaluated with VDJtools, and phylogenetic trees were built with CLCbio workbench. A clone was classed as expanded if it had 8 or more unique UMIs, a cutoff based on coefficient-of-variation modelling across technical triplicates. The raw public reads went through TCRdb reprocessing: fastp at Q25, MiXCR clone calling, in-frame beta chains kept. Each CDR3 protein gets just one entry, which takes the most common genes and DNA from the rows behind it. TCRdb's processing, not the authors' own work, is the source of the V and J calls. This sample is represented by roughly 34,000 distinct CDR3 sequences; about an eighth of them were singletons. The ten top clones hold roughly 2.2% of the sample.

The sample's time point label, in plain terms: longitudinal time-point 2. The healthy controls were volunteers from a blood bank in Maryland, USA. For unsorted PBMC libraries, 2 million PBMCs were used after storage in RNAlater at -80 degrees C until RNA extraction. PBMCs were separated from peripheral blood using Ficoll-Hypaque density gradient centrifugation and then cryopreserved in liquid nitrogen. Spanning cysteine to phenylalanine, the CDR3 consists of 14 amino acids. The retained sequence is limited to the CDR3, 42 bases, with the frame set at the first base. Trimming costs V 10 bases and J 3 bases, and their ends lie 16 bases apart. In the germline V gene, CDR1 corresponds to MNHEY and CDR2 to SVGEGT.

This TCR derives from a woman aged 35 to 49 in good health. The chain couples TRBV6-2 or TRBV6-3 to TRBJ1-5; 6 matching bases give a weak D call of TRBD1. The sequencing sample was made of PBMCs. CDR3 sequence: CAISKTGINQPQHF. Read as DNA, the sequence is TGTGCCATCTCAAAGACAGGAATCAATCAGCCCCAGCATTTT.